Detailed here is one T cell receptor (beta chain). This CDR3 is built from 15 residues. V was shortened by 5 bases and J by 2 bases, with 13 bases between the two germline ends. Germline loops: CDR1 MDHEN, CDR2 SYDVKM. The sample comes from a study of blood T cell repertoires in COVID-19. Study-wide context: Sites across the United States, Italy and Spain contributed samples from acute and convalescent COVID-19.

As processed by the authors: By means of reference gene primer amplification, nucleated cell counts were estimated. The assay was immunoSEQ multiplex PCR, and TCRdb's table has in-frame clones only and misses some. From that table come the V and J calls and clone size; the DNA was used to work out D and trimming. The sample lists 30,000 to 40,000 clones; 70% to 90% were seen once. The source material was peripheral blood. The receptor was isolated from a human donor in a cohort sampled during active COVID-19. V usage is TRBV28 and J usage is TRBJ1-3, with D maybe TRBD1 (6 bases). CDR3 sequence: CASSPLQGTGNTIYF. CDR3 bases: TGTGCCAGCAGTCCCCTACAGGGCACTGGAAACACCATATATTTT.